A selection of T cell receptor beta chains follows, all from one sample in a study of CD8+ T cells in alopecia areata. The repertoire was sequenced with immunoSEQ multiplex PCR; TCRdb's copy has only in-frame clones and lacks some. The sample has some 150,000 clones, about four fifths seen once. The input for sequencing was CD8+ T cells sorted from blood, taken at week 4, from a patient treated with tofacitinib. The receptor source for this set is a human donor with alopecia areata. CDR3s include the opening cysteine and the closing phenylalanine or tryptophan. Fields, in order: CDR3 protein, V gene, J gene.

CDR3aa: CASGLVRSGGRGTDTQYF; v_gene: TRBV12-5; j_gene: TRBJ2-3
CDR3aa: CASTDRGRMNTEAFF; v_gene: TRBV5-6; j_gene: TRBJ1-1
CDR3aa: CSVERLAVYGETQYF; v_gene: TRBV29-1; j_gene: TRBJ2-5
CDR3aa: CASSQDGAGRSYEQYF; v_gene: TRBV4-1; j_gene: TRBJ2-7
CDR3aa: CASSYSRGKEQYF; v_gene: TRBV6-5; j_gene: TRBJ2-7
CDR3aa: CASSHQETRNTEAFF; v_gene: TRBV23-1; j_gene: TRBJ1-1
CDR3aa: CASSLVRGEQYF; v_gene: TRBV5-6; j_gene: TRBJ2-7
CDR3aa: CASSVGLELDNEQFF; v_gene: TRBV7-9; j_gene: TRBJ2-1
CDR3aa: CSVISGSGGTNYGYTF; v_gene: TRBV29-1; j_gene: TRBJ1-2
CDR3aa: CASTKKSGPDTF; v_gene: TRBV2; j_gene: TRBJ1-2
CDR3aa: CASSEGSPLAGNEQFF; v_gene: TRBV4-3; j_gene: TRBJ2-1
CDR3aa: CASSRTSGVETQYF; v_gene: TRBV14; j_gene: TRBJ2-5
CDR3aa: CASSLLAGAHNEQFF; v_gene: TRBV27; j_gene: TRBJ2-1
CDR3aa: CSVQTSYYEQYF; v_gene: TRBV29-1; j_gene: TRBJ2-7
CDR3aa: CASSLGIDTQYF; v_gene: TRBV5-6; j_gene: TRBJ2-3
CDR3aa: CASSLALSDTQYF; v_gene: TRBV7-8; j_gene: TRBJ2-3
CDR3aa: CASSLTGHSSYEQYF; v_gene: TRBV5-1; j_gene: TRBJ2-7
CDR3aa: CASSQAFQGEAFF; v_gene: TRBV4-1; j_gene: TRBJ1-1
CDR3aa: CASSLRGRDDEKLFF; v_gene: TRBV7-6; j_gene: TRBJ1-4
CDR3aa: CASSLSPGEGGPTDTQYF; v_gene: TRBV4-1; j_gene: TRBJ2-3
CDR3aa: CAWTRLAGVRTDTQYF; v_gene: TRBV30; j_gene: TRBJ2-3
CDR3aa: CASSLGATTYEQYF; v_gene: TRBV7-9; j_gene: TRBJ2-7
CDR3aa: CASSRTGEGSETQYF; v_gene: TRBV6-5; j_gene: TRBJ2-5
CDR3aa: CASSYTHPQETQYF; v_gene: TRBV6-5; j_gene: TRBJ2-5
CDR3aa: CSVGPGLAALGGELFF; v_gene: TRBV29-1; j_gene: TRBJ2-2
CDR3aa: CASRGGTGELFF; v_gene: TRBV6-5; j_gene: TRBJ2-2
CDR3aa: CSVGRGNYEQYF; v_gene: TRBV29-1; j_gene: TRBJ2-7
CDR3aa: CAISEPNLAANSYNEQFF; v_gene: TRBV10-3; j_gene: TRBJ2-1